Included here is one T cell receptor beta chain sequence, with context. Antigen specificity is unknown. The data were taken from a study of vaccination and CD4 T cells after COVID-19. Study overall: Six men and four women formed the convalescents, two being Hispanic.

The Oncomine TCR Beta short-read assay was what sequenced the DNA obtained from cultured CD4+ T cells. TCRdb fed the PCR reads into MiXCR, producing one record per CDR3 protein. The data show approximately 9,300 distinct CDR3 sequences, under 70% seen once. V was clipped by 6 bases and J by 8 bases; unmatched bases: 9. There are 14 residues in the CDR3. Germline CDR1 reads MNHEY; CDR2 reads SVGEGT. Study conclusions and caveats: A median about 83% of convalescent patients' SARS-CoV-2-reactive clones emerged only after vaccination.

Described treatment: roughly ten-day PBMC culture with coronavirus spike peptide pools or control peptides (ViraFEST assay). March to December 2020 was the span of positive PCR dates, which predated US Alpha, Beta and Delta variants. Half the growth medium was swapped for new IL-2 medium on days 3 and 7. V usage is TRBV6-2 or TRBV6-3 and J usage is TRBJ2-1; 8 nucleotides align to TRBD2. Sequencing was performed on CD4+ T cells from blood, cultured in vitro. The origin of this receptor is a human donor who had recovered from COVID-19. The CDR3 reads CASRQSGSRHEQFF. The CDR3 nucleotides read TGTGCCAGCAGGCAGAGCGGGAGTAGGCATGAGCAGTTCTTC.